The T cell receptor beta chain described here comes from a study of memory CD4+ T cells and cytomegalovirus serostatus (dated by TCRdb to about 2019). About the study as a whole: The cohort included approximately 35 healthy adults from Belgium, of whom 9 were CMV seropositive and roughly 24 were CMV seronegative. CD4+ memory TCRbeta repertoires of a Belgian cohort with known cytomegalovirus serostatus were sequenced in order to replicate a published TCR-based CMV serostatus classifier. Study-wide conclusions, independent of this receptor: The results were interpreted as suggesting that the CMV-associated TCR signature is mostly present in the CD4+ memory repertoire. A median bootstrapped AUC of approximately 0.95 with a 95% CI of 0.76-1.00 was achieved on the Belgian cohort by the original-framework classifier. Among the 150 to 200 previously reported CMV-associated TCRbeta sequences, some 67 showed up in the CD4+ memory repertoires, with each one found in between one and five individuals. Only CD4+CD45RO+ memory cells were sequenced, in contrast to the original study, in which naive and memory CD4+ and CD8+ populations were covered. CMV serostatus prediction reached a median bootstrapped AUC of approximately 0.95 with the original framework and about 0.93 with a US-trained random forest.

CDR1 and CDR2, looked up from the germline V gene (reference sequence), are GTSNPN and SVGIG. Including the terminal cysteine and phenylalanine, the CDR3 comprises 14 residues. Here the CDR3 DNA is all that survives: 42 bases in frame from base 1. Ends trimmed: V by 2 bases, J by 8 bases; bases unmatched to a gene: 7. Genomic DNA was extracted from sorted cells with the Quick-DNA Microprep Kit. Amplification of TCRbeta DNA was done with the immunoSEQ hsTCRbeta kit, following the protocol from the manufacturer. An Illumina MiSeq instrument was used to sequence the TCRbeta libraries. The source study handled its data this way. Once out-of-frame sequences had been removed, millions of distinct TCRbeta sequences were left, which works out to an average of approximately 70,000 per individual. Each individual was scored according to the count of fewer than 200 previously reported CMV-associated TCRbeta sequences and the total productive distinct TCRbeta count. A beta-binomial model was reimplemented in Python, and scikit-learn random forests with default parameters were trained on US cohort data. Classifier performance on the Belgian cohort was reported as the median AUC with percentile confidence intervals calculated over 10,000 bootstrap iterations. The table comes from immuneACCESS by way of TCRdb, which keeps in-frame sequences with V and J called. Part of the clones is missing from these tables; in studies checked, under half for an unresolved V gene and the rest for unknown reasons. V and J calls and clone size are given by that table; D and trimming were obtained from the DNA. This sample is represented by about 40,000 clones; less than 80% of them were singletons. The ten largest make up 5% to 7% of the sample.

As to this clone: Its antigen is not yet known. No base-level quality is on record; no much larger clone is a single base apart.

Single viable CD3+CD4+CD8-CD45RO+ cells were sorted as memory CD4+ T cells on a FACSAria II. CMV serostatus was assessed using a Roche Elecsys assay, by which serum IgG against CMV pp150, pp28, p38 and p52 was detected. After the samples were thawed, total CD4+ T cells were enriched through positive selection using CD4 magnetic microbeads. Samples originated from another study that specifically interrogated the CD4+ T cell memory repertoire. Following standard operating procedures, peripheral blood mononuclear cells were isolated and cryopreserved, while serum was kept at -80 degrees C. The staining used CD3-PerCP (BW264/56), CD4-APC (RPA-T4), CD45RO-PE (UCHT1) and CD8-Pacific Orange (3B5) antibodies, and Sytox blue was used to exclude non-viable cells.

The receptor comes from an adult in good health and CMV-seronegative. Recombination joined TRBV30 with TRBJ2-1; 9 bases in the junction line up with TRBD2. Specimen: memory CD4+ T cells from blood. The DNA sequence is TGTGCCTGGAGTAAGGCGGGAGGGCCATATGAGCAGTTCTTC. It encodes CAWSKAGGPYEQFF.